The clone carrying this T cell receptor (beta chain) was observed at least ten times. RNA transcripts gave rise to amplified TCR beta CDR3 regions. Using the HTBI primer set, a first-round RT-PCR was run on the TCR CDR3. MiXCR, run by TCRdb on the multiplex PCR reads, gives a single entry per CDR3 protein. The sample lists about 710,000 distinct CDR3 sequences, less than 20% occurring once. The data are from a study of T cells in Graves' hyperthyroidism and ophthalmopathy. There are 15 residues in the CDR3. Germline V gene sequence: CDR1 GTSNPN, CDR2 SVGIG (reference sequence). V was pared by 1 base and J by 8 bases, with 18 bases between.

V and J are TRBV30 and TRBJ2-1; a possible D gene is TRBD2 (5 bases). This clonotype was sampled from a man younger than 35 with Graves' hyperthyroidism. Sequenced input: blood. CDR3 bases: TGTGCCTGGAGTGCCTCTCTTCGGAGGCGAGATGAGCAGTTCTTC. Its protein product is CAWSASLRRRDEQFF.